The present TCR beta chain was sequenced within a study of blood T cells in healthy people across ages. The length of the CDR3 is 12 residues. V dropped 2 bases and J dropped 6 bases, with 6 bases sitting between them. The germline gives CDR1 LGHNA, CDR2 YSLEER. The draw of peripheral blood yielded about 10 milliliters from each donor. Through a sample-barcoded 5' primer and a J-beta primer mix, a second PCR was run for roughly 7 to 11 cycles. MiXCR, run by TCRdb on the 5' RACE reads, gives a single entry per CDR3 protein. The repertoire holds hundreds of thousands of distinct CDR3 sequences, with 27% as singletons. The data were also submitted as part of a second study, on T cells of mothers and their children.

The specimen was blood. The receptor was derived from a boy under 10 years old in good health. The chain couples TRBV4-3 to TRBJ2-3; D not resolved. The CDR3 DNA follows: TGCGCCAGCAGCCAACTGGGCGATACGCAGTATTTT. This sequence encodes CASSQLGDTQYF.